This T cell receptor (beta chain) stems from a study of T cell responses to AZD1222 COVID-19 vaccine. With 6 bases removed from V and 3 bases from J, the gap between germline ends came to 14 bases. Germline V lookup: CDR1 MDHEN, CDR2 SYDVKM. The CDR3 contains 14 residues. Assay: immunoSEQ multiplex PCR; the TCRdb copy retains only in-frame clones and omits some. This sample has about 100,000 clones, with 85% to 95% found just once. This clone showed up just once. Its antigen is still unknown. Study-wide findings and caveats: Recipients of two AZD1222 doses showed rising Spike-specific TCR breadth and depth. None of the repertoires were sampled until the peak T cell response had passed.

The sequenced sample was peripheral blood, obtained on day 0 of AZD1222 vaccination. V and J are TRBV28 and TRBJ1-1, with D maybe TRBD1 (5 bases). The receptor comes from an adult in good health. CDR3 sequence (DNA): TGTGCCAGCAGCTCCCGAGGGGTTTACACTGAAGCTTTCTTT. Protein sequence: CASSSRGVYTEAFF.